This T cell receptor beta chain derives from a study of blood T cell repertoires in COVID-19 (TCRdb year 2020). Regarding the research as a whole: The collaborator samples originated in the United States, Italy and Spain and spanned the acute and convalescent phases of COVID-19. The samples were drawn from the first 160 participants of the ongoing ImmuneRACE study and from 950 to 1,500 subjects provided by 6 global collaborators. The material from the prospective study consisted of cDNA or gDNA derived from T cells, B-cell-depleted T cells, or PBMCs. The sample metadata nearly always contained a de-identified subject ID, COVID-19 status, age in years and sex. Where available, HLA class I and class II types were obtained from metadata supplied by the sample provider rather than from assay-based typing. Subjects who had been exposed to COVID-19, were actively infected with it, or had recovered from it provided the deeply sampled blood TCRbeta repertoires that made up the dataset. The repertoires were made available in a free public database intended to serve as a resource for research on the immune response to SARS-CoV-2.

The germline V gene (reference sequence) sets CDR1 to LNHDA and CDR2 to SQIVND. Taken from cysteine to phenylalanine, the CDR3 has 14 residues. Only the CDR3 portion is preserved as DNA: 42 bases, with reading frame beginning at the first base. Between the V and J ends, shortened by 6 bases and 4 bases respectively, the junction contains 14 bases. General findings and caveats noted by the study authors: Clinical and demographic metadata were provided uncurated, with the amount varying by source and participant.

Comments on this clone: Its cognate antigen has yet to be identified. One base away there is no much larger clone; base qualities are not given.

In Seattle, one collaborating source enrolled patients while the infection was active and tracked those patients longitudinally over the course of disease. Collaborating institutions collected whole blood in K2EDTA tubes following their own protocols. For TCRbeta analysis, collaborators shipped samples as frozen whole blood, isolated PBMCs, or DNA extracted from either of those sample types. TCRbeta CDR3 regions were amplified from genomic DNA using the immunoSEQ Assay, a bias-controlled multiplex PCR. For the original study's pipeline: The number of nucleated cells in each sample was estimated by amplification of reference gene primers within the assay. Sequence reads were collapsed and filtered to measure the absolute abundance of every unique TCRbeta CDR3 rearrangement. For each sample, productive Simpson clonality was calculated by taking the square root of Simpson's diversity index across productive rearrangements. The source is immuneACCESS, and TCRdb retained only in-frame sequences with V and J called. Part of the clones is not carried over; for the studies checked, unresolved V genes explain less than half of this, and the remainder is unexplained. V, J and clone size were drawn from that table, and D and trimming were deduced from the DNA. The sample records just under 60,000 clones, around 82% of which are singletons. In total, the top ten clones hold around 10% of the sample.

The sequencing input was peripheral blood. The chain was built from TRBV19 and TRBJ2-3; the D gene identity is not certain. The sequence was collected from an older man with COVID-19, enrolled during active disease. The nucleotide sequence reads TGTGCCAGTAGCCCGGGTCCCGGCGCAGATACGCAGTATTTT. Translated, this gives CASSPGPGADTQYF.